These T cell receptor beta chains were read from a single sample in a study of T cells in Graves' hyperthyroidism and ophthalmopathy. One entry per CDR3 protein results from TCRdb running MiXCR on the multiplex PCR reads. The table lists roughly 400,000 distinct CDR3 sequences, about 14% of them singletons. The sequencing sample was made of blood. The source of these receptors is a man aged 50-60 years with Graves' ophthalmopathy. The CDR3 runs from the conserved cysteine through the conserved F or W. A D gene is named only where the DNA matches it firmly. Size tells how often a clone was seen (once, few, many) or the class of an expanded clone, and some rows leave it out.

clone size,J gene,D gene,V gene,CDR3 DNA,CDR3 protein
many,TRBJ2-7,-,TRBV3-1,TGTGCCAGCAGCCAAGATTCTCTGCAAACCTACGAGCAGTACTTC,CASSQDSLQTYEQYF
few,TRBJ2-5,TRBD1,TRBV14,TGTGCCAGCAGCAAAAGGGACAGGGTCCAAGAGACCCAGTACTTC,CASSKRDRVQETQYF
few,TRBJ2-6,-,TRBV10-3,TGTGCCATCAGTGGGGGGGTAGCAGGGGCCAACGTCCTGACTTTC,CAISGGVAGANVLTF
many,TRBJ2-7,-,TRBV20-1,TGCAGTGCTAGAGAGACCGGGGTGACCTACGAGCAGTACTTC,CSARETGVTYEQYF
many,TRBJ2-2,-,TRBV3-1,TGTGCCAGCAGCCAAGCGCTAACAGGTGCCGGGGAGCTGTTTTTT,CASSQALTGAGELFF
few,TRBJ2-7,TRBD2,TRBV7-9,TGTGCCAGCAGCTTAAAGGGGGGACTAGCGCTCTCCTACGAGCAGTACTTC,CASSLKGGLALSYEQYF
-,TRBJ2-1,-,TRBV5-1,TGCGCCAGCAGCTGGTGGACAGGGGTCCGGCTAGCGGGAGCTCGTGAGCAGTTCTTC,CASSWWTGVRLAGAREQFF
-,TRBJ1-2,-,TRBV7-9,TGTGCCAGCAGCTTAGGGGGACTCCAGGAAACCTATGGCTACACCTTC,CASSLGGLQETYGYTF
-,TRBJ2-3,TRBD2,TRBV9,TGTGCCAGCAGCCCGCAGCTTCGGCGGGAGGTTACGCAGTATTTT,CASSPQLRREVTQYF
-,TRBJ2-7,-,TRBV5-1,TGCGCCAGCAGCTTGTATGGGGGGGACACCTACGAGCAGTACTTC,CASSLYGGDTYEQYF
many,TRBJ1-2,-,TRBV7-9,TGTGCCAGCAGCGAAAGCAGCTATGGCTACACCTTC,CASSESSYGYTF
many,TRBJ2-1,TRBD2,TRBV7-2,TGTGCCAGCAGCTTAGTTTTGGGACTATACAATGAGCAGTTCTTC,CASSLVLGLYNEQFF
many,TRBJ1-4,-,TRBV30,TGTGCCTGGAGTGTGGACACCTCTAATGAAAAACTGTTTTTT,CAWSVDTSNEKLFF
many,TRBJ2-7,TRBD2,TRBV6-1,TGTGCCAGCTCAACCCCTGCGGGAGGAGATCACGAGCAGTACTTC,CASSTPAGGDHEQYF
-,TRBJ1-1,TRBD1,TRBV18,TGTGCCAGCTTCAAAAGCGGGCGGGACAGGGGTATGAACACTGAAGCTTTCTTT,CASFKSGRDRGMNTEAFF
many,TRBJ1-5,-,TRBV28,TGTGCCAGCAGTTTTGATTGGGAAGAGATTAGCAATCAGCCCCAGCATTTT,CASSFDWEEISNQPQHF
few,TRBJ2-6,TRBD1,TRBV19,TGTGCCAGTAGTATTCAGGGGGCGGACTCTGGGGCCAACGTCCTGACTTTC,CASSIQGADSGANVLTF
-,TRBJ1-6,-,TRBV5-6,TGTGCCAGCAGGATGACTAGGACAGCCTATAATTCACCCCTCCACTTT,CASRMTRTAYNSPLHF
few,TRBJ2-1,-,TRBV27,TGTGCCAGCAAGGCGGTCTGGCAGGGTCCAAGCTCCTACAATGAGCAGTTCTTC,CASKAVWQGPSSYNEQFF
many,TRBJ2-1,TRBD2,TRBV10-3,TGTGCCATCAGTGAGTCGACGGCTAGCGGGGCCTTGAAGGATGAGCAGTTCTTC,CAISESTASGALKDEQFF
many,TRBJ1-2,-,TRBV24-1,TGTGCCACCAGTGACCAGGGACACAACTATGGCTACACCTTC,CATSDQGHNYGYTF
many,TRBJ2-3,TRBD2,TRBV11-1,TGTGCCAGCAGCTTGCTAGCGGGAGGTACAGATACGCAGTATTTT,CASSLLAGGTDTQYF
-,TRBJ1-4,-,TRBV12-3/TRBV12-4,TGTGCCAGCAGCCCGGGGCAGGGCAGTGAAAAACTGTTTTTT,CASSPGQGSEKLFF
many,TRBJ2-1,TRBD2,TRBV24-1,TGTGCCACCAGTGATTTTGTAGCGGGAGGACACAATGAGCAGTTCTTC,CATSDFVAGGHNEQFF
many,TRBJ1-5,-,TRBV12-3/TRBV12-4,TGTGCCAGCACCCACCGACGTAGGGGAACGGAGCCCCAGCATTTT,CASTHRRRGTEPQHF
many,TRBJ2-3,-,TRBV24-1,TGTGCCACCAGTGATCCAATGCTGAGGGCTGAACCTACTAACACAGATACGCAGTATTTT,CATSDPMLRAEPTNTDTQYF
many,TRBJ2-7,-,TRBV4-1,TGCGCCAGCAGCCAAATATCAGAAACCTACGAGCAGTACTTC,CASSQISETYEQYF
few,TRBJ1-1,TRBD1,TRBV9,TGTGCCAGCAGCGCGACAGGGGACGTGTGGACTGAAGCTTTCTTT,CASSATGDVWTEAFF
many,TRBJ2-1,-,TRBV3-1,TGTGCCAGCAGCGCCAGACATAACAATGAGCAGTTCTTC,CASSARHNNEQFF
many,TRBJ2-5,TRBD2,TRBV28,TGTGCCAGCAGAAAGTTTCGAGCGGGAGAGGAGACCCAGTACTTC,CASRKFRAGEETQYF
many,TRBJ1-1,TRBD1,TRBV11-2,TGTGCCAGCAGCTTAGCACGTAGGACAGGGTCGGCTGAAGCTTTCTTT,CASSLARRTGSAEAFF
-,TRBJ2-5,-,TRBV29-1,TGCAGCGTCGTCCCGCTCGGCAGACAAGAGACCCAGTACTTC,CSVVPLGRQETQYF
few,TRBJ1-4,-,TRBV6-6,TGTGCCAGCAGTTACCTTCCGTTTGTGACTGCCGGAAAACTGTTTTTT,CASSYLPFVTAGKLFF
few,TRBJ1-1,-,TRBV6-1,TGTGCCAGCAGGCCCCCTGGCTACACTGAAGCTTTCTTT,CASRPPGYTEAFF
many,TRBJ1-1,TRBD1,TRBV11-3,TGTGCCAGCACCCCTGGACAGGGCTACATGAACACTGAAGCTTTCTTT,CASTPGQGYMNTEAFF
once,TRBJ1-2,-,TRBV29-1,TGCAGCGTAGAACTCGGCCTAGGCTACACCTTC,CSVELGLGYTF
many,TRBJ1-1,-,TRBV29-1,TGCAGCGTTGCCGGTGTGGGGGGCAAAATGAACACTGAAGCTTTCTTT,CSVAGVGGKMNTEAFF
few,TRBJ2-5,TRBD1,TRBV4-1,TGCGCCAGCAGCCAAACTGGACAGGCCGTACAAGAGACCCAGTACTTC,CASSQTGQAVQETQYF
few,TRBJ1-1,TRBD1,TRBV29-1,TGCAGCGTTTGGACAGGTGAAGACACTGAAGCTTTCTTT,CSVWTGEDTEAFF
-,TRBJ2-7,TRBD1,TRBV20-1,TGCAGTGCTAGGGACAGGGAAACCTACGAGCAGTACTTC,CSARDRETYEQYF
few,TRBJ2-3,TRBD2,TRBV29-1,TGCAGCGTGTTCATAGCGGGACGCACAGATACGCAGTATTTT,CSVFIAGRTDTQYF
many,TRBJ1-1,-,TRBV30,TGTGCCTGGAGCGTTGGGGGAGGGAACACTGAAGCTTTCTTT,CAWSVGGGNTEAFF
-,TRBJ2-7,TRBD1,TRBV9,TGTGCCAGCGGGAAGGGACAGGCCCTCTCCTACGAGCAGTACTTC,CASGKGQALSYEQYF
-,TRBJ2-2,-,TRBV9,TGTGCCAGCAGCGTAGAAATGCTAGCGAGAGGGGAGCTGTTTTTT,CASSVEMLARGELFF
many,TRBJ2-3,-,TRBV18,TGTGCCAGCTCACCAGGGCTGGGGGCAGATACGCAGTATTTT,CASSPGLGADTQYF
many,TRBJ2-7,-,TRBV18,TGTGCCAGCTCCCAGTCGGACAGCTACGAGCAGTACTTC,CASSQSDSYEQYF
many,TRBJ1-1,-,TRBV5-1,TGCGCCAGCGGCTTGGGGTCAGCCCTCACTGAAGCTTTCTTT,CASGLGSALTEAFF
few,TRBJ2-3,TRBD2,TRBV29-1,TGCAGCCAGAAACTAGCGGGAGGCGCAGATACGCAGTATTTT,CSQKLAGGADTQYF
many,TRBJ2-7,-,TRBV7-9,TGTGCCAGCAGCTTAGGCAGGGGCGCCTACGAGCAGTACTTC,CASSLGRGAYEQYF
-,TRBJ2-2,-,TRBV5-1,TGCGCCAGCAGCTTGGTGGAGGGCACCGGGGAGCTGTTTTTT,CASSLVEGTGELFF
-,TRBJ1-1,-,TRBV29-1,TGCAGCGTTGACGGGACCGTCTCGAACACTGAAGCTTTCTTT,CSVDGTVSNTEAFF